Listed here are 4 T cell receptor beta chains from one sample, sequenced in a study of control samples from healthy donors and cancer patients. Produced via immunoSEQ multiplex PCR; TCRdb's table is partial and in-frame only. The sample holds roughly 130,000 clones, approximately 92% seen once. Sequences were obtained from blood. The source is a young man in good health.

This clone was seen a few times. This chain connects TRBV27 to TRBJ1-2; D not certain. The V end lost 6 bases, the J end lost 7 bases, and 24 bases lay between the germline ends. There are 16 residues in the CDR3. Germline V CDR1 and CDR2: MNHEY, SMNVEV (reference sequence). The CDR3 region is CASSQKPTGSAIGYTF. The CDR3 bases are TGTGCCAGCAGCCAGAAACCGACGGGCTCGGCTATTGGCTACACCTTC.

V gene TRBV19 combines with J gene TRBJ2-3; 8 nucleotides align to TRBD1. CDR1 is LNHDA, CDR2 SQIVND, per germline (reference sequence). The CDR3 sequence is 17 residues long. V lost 4 bases and J lost 2; bases outside the gene matches: 11. The CDR3: CASSSSRRDRYTDTQYF. The CDR3 nucleotides are TGTGCCAGTAGTAGCTCCCGCCGGGACAGGTACACAGATACGCAGTATTTT.

The chain links TRBV4-2 to TRBJ2-7; D perhaps matches TRBD2 (5 bases). With 4 bases removed from V and 0 bases from J, the gap between germline ends came to 16 bases. Per the germline V gene, CDR1 is LGHNA and CDR2 is YNFKEQ. The CDR3 loop spans 16 amino acids. CDR3 nucleotide sequence: TGTGCCAGCAGCCCGTTCGGGGATAAGAACTCCTACGAGCAGTACTTC. This translates into CASSPFGDKNSYEQYF.

This clone is a singleton in its sample. CDR3 nucleotide sequence: TGTGCCATCCAGACAGGGAAGGGGTCACCCCTCCACTTT. Translated, it gives CAIQTGKGSPLHF. The chain has TRBV12-3 or TRBV12-4 and TRBJ1-6, with 7 nucleotides matching TRBD1. The CDR3 runs 13 residues. The V gene end was trimmed by 10 bases and the J gene end by 10 bases; junction bases not matched to a gene: 10.